The TCR beta chain described here comes from a study of tumor-infiltrating lymphocytes in primary liver carcinoma. Study-level background: Aged between 30 and 69 years, the patients were men and women. There were roughly 3.5 to 7.5 million productive TCRbeta reads per sample, a yield similar across tissue types.

This clonotype was seen just once. The junction departs from the called germline gene at one end, perhaps through a read error. Starting material of 400 to 600 ng total RNA yielded TCR beta cDNA via a constant-region primer. Employing slightly modified ARM-PCR, three nested multiplex PCR rounds were run, and these gave rise to the TCR beta libraries. For around 9 cycles apiece, the opening two PCR rounds ran with TRBV1-TRBV30 forward primers and a C-beta reverse primer. TCRdb processed the multiplex PCR reads anew with MiXCR; each CDR3 protein has one entry. The sample holds 150,000 to 200,000 distinct CDR3 sequences, 70% to 90% seen once. Germline V gene sequence: CDR1 MNHNS, CDR2 SASEGT. The CDR3 totals 15 residues. Unsorted bulk tissue of roughly 18-31 mg yielded co-extracted RNA and DNA.

The receptor was derived from a man aged 40-50 years with primary liver carcinoma and hepatitis B virus infection. V gene TRBV6-1 combines with J gene TRBJ1-1, with TRBD1 matching over 7 bases. Sequencing used tumor tissue from primary liver carcinoma. CDR3 protein: CASFSGQDGGTEVFF. The CDR3 bases are TGTGCCAGCTTCTCTGGACAGGACGGGGGCACTGAAGTTTTCTTT.